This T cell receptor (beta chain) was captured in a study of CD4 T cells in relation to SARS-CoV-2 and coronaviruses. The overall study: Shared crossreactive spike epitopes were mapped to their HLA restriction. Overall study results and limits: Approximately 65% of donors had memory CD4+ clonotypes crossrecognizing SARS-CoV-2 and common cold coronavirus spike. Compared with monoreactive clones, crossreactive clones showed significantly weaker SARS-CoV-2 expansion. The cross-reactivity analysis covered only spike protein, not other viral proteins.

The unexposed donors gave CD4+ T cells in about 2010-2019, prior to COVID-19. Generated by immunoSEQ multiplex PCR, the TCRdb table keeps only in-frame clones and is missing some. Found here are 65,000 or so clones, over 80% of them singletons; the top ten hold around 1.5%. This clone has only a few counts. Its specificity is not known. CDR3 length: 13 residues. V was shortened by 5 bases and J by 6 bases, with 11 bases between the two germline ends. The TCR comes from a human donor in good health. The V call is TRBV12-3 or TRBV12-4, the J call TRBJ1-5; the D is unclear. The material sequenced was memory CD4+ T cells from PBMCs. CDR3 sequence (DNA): TGTGCCAGCAGTAACGGACCGTCTCAGCCCCAGCATTTT. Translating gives CASSNGPSQPQHF.